This T cell receptor (beta chain) originates from a study of shared clonotypes between healthy human individuals. Findings of the study overall: Sharing across four donors was seen in roughly 5.2% of naive CD4 clonotypes.

The healthy adult donors were HIV-negative and reported no recent acute infections or vaccinations. Researchers partitioned CD4+ cells into CD45RA+ naive and CD45RA-negative memory subsets. Comments on this clone: As yet, its antigen is unknown.

The CDR3 has 15 residues. CDR1 is SGHTS and CDR2 is YDEGEE in the germline V gene. Losses at the gene ends were 3 bases for V and 2 bases for J; bases not matched to a gene: 3. Libraries were prepared by immunoSEQ multiplex PCR; TCRdb keeps only in-frame clonotypes and omits some of them. The table lists about a million clones, 70% to 85% of them singletons. The clonotype comes from a man between 18 and 29 years old in good health. Sequenced input: memory CD4+ T cells sorted from blood. The subset is: CD45RA-negative fraction. The chain couples TRBV5-8 to TRBJ1-5; 9 positions agree with TRBD1. This CDR3 is CASSYRDRGNQPQHF. The CDR3 DNA sequence: TGTGCCAGCAGCTACCGGGACAGGGGCAATCAGCCCCAGCATTTT. The whole variable domain, remainder taken from reference TRBV5-8 and TRBJ1-5, is EAGVTQSPTHLIKTRGQQATLRCSPISGHTSVYWYQQALGLGLQFLLWYDEGEERNRGNFPPRFSGRQFPNYSSELNVNALELEDSALYLCASSYRDRGNQPQHFGDGTRLSIL.